This entry concerns a single T cell receptor beta chain. What it binds is not known. This sample was included in a study of T cell repertoires in cytomegalovirus infection. This CDR3 contains 13 residues. V gave up 7 bases and J gave up 1 base, with 10 bases separating them. Per the germline V gene, CDR1 is MDHEN and CDR2 is SYDVKM. TCRdb independently ran MiXCR on the reads; one entry per CDR3 protein. Among some 130,000 distinct CDR3 sequences listed, 20% to 30% were seen once. The sequencing sample was made of PBMCs, sequenced either directly or after in vitro stimulation (not recorded which). The chain has TRBV28 and TRBJ1-1, with D perhaps TRBD1 (5 bases). The sequence came from a human donor in good health (CMV status not recorded). Some clones in this sample may be carry-over from other donors' samples. In DNA, the CDR3 is TGTGCCAGCATATCAGGGCAGAACACTGAAGCTTTCTTT. Protein sequence: CASISGQNTEAFF.